Each of the 7 T cell receptor beta chains below was sequenced from the same sample in a study of identical twins. TCRdb used MiXCR to reprocess the 5' RACE reads, holding one entry per CDR3 protein. Of approximately 1.8 million distinct CDR3 sequences listed, under 35% were seen once; the top ten hold approximately 0.25%. Sequencing was done on a sample of cord blood. These receptors came from a newborn girl in good health.

The CDR3 nucleotides are TGTGCCAGCAGCTTAGCTTCAAAACTAGCGGGAGTATACAATGAGCAGTTCTTC. This gives the protein CASSLASKLAGVYNEQFF. This chain uses TRBV7-9 with TRBJ2-1; 11 nucleotides line up with TRBD2. Unmatched junction bases numbered 8, after V lost 0 bases and J lost 4 bases. The CDR3 covers 18 residues. Looked up from germline, CDR1 is SEHNR and CDR2 is FQNEAQ (reference sequence).

This clonotype has only a few counts. The chain employs TRBV28 and TRBJ2-5; TRBD2 matches 10 bases. The trim removed 8 bases at V and 2 bases at J, leaving 2 bases unmatched. The CDR3 has 13 residues. Germline CDR1 MDHEN, CDR2 SYDVKM. The CDR3 DNA reads TGTGCCAGCTTGGGACTAGCGCAAGAGACCCAGTACTTC. Translating gives CASLGLAQETQYF. Combining the CDR3 with reference TRBV28 and TRBJ2-5 gives the whole variable domain DVKVTQSSRYLVKRTGEKVFLECVQDMDHENMFWYRQDPGLGLRLIYFSYDVKMKEKGDIPEGYSVSREKKERFSLILESASTNQTSMYLCASLGLAQETQYFGPGTRLLVL.

The rearrangement uses TRBV13 and TRBJ2-5; no clear D. Germline assignment: CDR1 PRHDT and CDR2 FYEKMQ (reference sequence). The CDR3 sequence is 13 residues long. The V end was cut by 1 base, the J end by 11 bases, with 14 bases between. The CDR3 region has the DNA TGTGCCAGCAGCTTAGAGTTGGGAAGTGAGCAGTACTTC. Residues: CASSLELGSEQYF.

This clonotype showed up just a few times. The rearrangement links TRBV14 to TRBJ2-6; D call uncertain. There are 18 residues in the CDR3. Germline assignment: CDR1 SGHDN and CDR2 FVKESK. Trimming pared 3 bases from V and 0 bases from J, leaving 15 bases between. Here the CDR3 DNA reads TGTGCCAGCAGCCACGTGTGGGTATTCAACTCTGGGGCCAACGTCCTGACTTTC. Translation gives CASSHVWVFNSGANVLTF.

This clonotype was seen only a few times. The V and J genes are TRBV28 and TRBJ2-7; the match to TRBD1 covers 7 bases. The ends lost 5 bases at V and 3 bases at J; junction bases unmatched: 13. The CDR3 runs 16 residues. Germline-derived CDR1 and CDR2 are MDHEN and SYDVKM. CDR3 loop: CASSPPRQGIFYEQYF. In DNA, the CDR3 is TGTGCCAGCAGTCCCCCTCGACAGGGTATATTCTACGAGCAGTACTTC.

V usage is TRBV2 and J usage is TRBJ2-5, with 10 nucleotides matching TRBD2. The CDR3 extends over 15 amino acids. Looked up from germline, CDR1 is SNHLY and CDR2 is FYNNEI. Losses at the gene ends were 6 bases for V and 5 bases for J; bases not matched to a gene: 9. The CDR3, as DNA: TGTGCCAGCAGGAAAGAGGGACTAGCGTCGGAGACCCAGTACTTC. Protein product: CASRKEGLASETQYF.

The rearrangement joins TRBV7-8 to TRBJ2-3, with 11 bases identical to TRBD2. Unmatched junction bases numbered 8, after V lost 3 bases and J lost 6 bases. CDR1 and CDR2 (germline): SGHVS, FQNEAQ. The CDR3 is 16 residues long. The CDR3 region is CASSFWASSGGDTQYF. The DNA of the CDR3 is TGTGCCAGCAGCTTTTGGGCGTCTAGCGGGGGGGATACGCAGTATTTT.